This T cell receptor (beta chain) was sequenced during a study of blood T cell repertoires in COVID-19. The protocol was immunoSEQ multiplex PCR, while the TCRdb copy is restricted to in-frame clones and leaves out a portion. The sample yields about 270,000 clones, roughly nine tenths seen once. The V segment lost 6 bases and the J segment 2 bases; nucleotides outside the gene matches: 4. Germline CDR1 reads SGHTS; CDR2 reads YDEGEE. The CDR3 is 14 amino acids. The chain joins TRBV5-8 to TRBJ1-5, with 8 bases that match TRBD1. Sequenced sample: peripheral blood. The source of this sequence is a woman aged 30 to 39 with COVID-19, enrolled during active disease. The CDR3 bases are TGTGCCAGCACCAAGACAGGGGGCAATCAGCCCCAGCATTTT. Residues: CASTKTGGNQPQHF.